The next 31 T cell receptor beta chains were all read from a single sample in a study of T cells in Graves' hyperthyroidism and ophthalmopathy. Amplification of TCR beta CDR3 regions used RNA as the template. An initial round of RT-PCR targeting the TCR CDR3 relied on the HTBI primer set. Using its own MiXCR run on the multiplex PCR reads, TCRdb lists one record per CDR3 protein. The sample yields some 510,000 distinct CDR3 sequences, under 60% seen once. Sequencing was performed on peripheral blood or thyroid tissue (not recorded which). These receptor sequences come from a woman between 18 and 29 years old with Graves' hyperthyroidism.

This clonotype has more than one count but fewer than ten. The chain is built from TRBV19 and TRBJ1-5, with D perhaps matching TRBD1 (6 bases). The CDR3 totals 16 residues. V was pared by 4 bases and J by 2 bases, with 15 bases between. Germline V CDR1 and CDR2: LNHDA, SQIVND (reference sequence). CDR3 residues: CASSKGTQGGNQPQHF. CDR3 nucleotide sequence: TGTGCCAGTAGTAAGGGGACACAGGGTGGCAATCAGCCCCAGCATTTT.

This clonotype occurred many times. The chain uses TRBV29-1 and TRBJ2-2; D possibly uses TRBD1 or TRBD2 (5 bases each). Trimming took 7 bases from V and 6 from J, leaving 15 bases between them. CDR1 and CDR2 from the germline V gene are SQVTM and ANQGSEA. The CDR3 covers 13 residues. The CDR3 coding sequence is TGCAGCGCCCGGGACGAAACTGCCGGGGAGCTGTTTTTT. It is translated as CSARDETAGELFF.

This clonotype was detected only a few times. The chain is built from TRBV25-1 and TRBJ2-7, with D perhaps given as TRBD1 or TRBD2 (5 bases each). V lost 6 bases, J lost 2 bases, and 20 bases lay in between. Germline CDR1 MGHDK, CDR2 SYGVNS. The CDR3 extends over 16 amino acids. The CDR3 DNA reads as TGTGCCAGCAGCTTAGAAGCCGGGACGGCGACCTACGAGCAGTACTTC. Translated: CASSLEAGTATYEQYF.

This clonotype occurred a few times. This chain uses TRBV9 with TRBJ2-7; no firm D call. The CDR3 totals 14 residues. V lost 5 bases and J 2 bases, leaving 14 bases between the germline ends. Germline CDR1 is SGDLS and CDR2 is YYNGEE. The chain's CDR3 is CASSYSGSPYEQYF. CDR3 in DNA: TGTGCCAGCAGTTACTCCGGGTCCCCCTACGAGCAGTACTTC.

In this sample, this clonotype turned up a few times. This rearrangement joins TRBV12-3 or TRBV12-4 to TRBJ2-5, with 7 bases fitting TRBD2. CDR3 size: 15 residues. Germline trimming cut 6 bases from V and 5 bases from J; bases unmatched to any gene: 12. This CDR3 reads CASSPAGEPSETQYF. In nucleotides, the CDR3 is TGTGCCAGCAGCCCCGCGGGAGAGCCCTCGGAGACCCAGTACTTC.

This clonotype was detected only once. CDR3 sequence reads: CASSAREANVLTF. For the CDR3, the DNA is TGTGCCAGCAGTGCCCGAGAGGCCAACGTCCTGACTTTC. The chain links TRBV6-1 to TRBJ2-6; no definite D call. Germline V CDR1 and CDR2: MNHNS, SASEGT. The V end was cut by 4 bases, the J end by 6 bases, with 7 bases between. The CDR3 is 13 residues long.

With respect to this clonotype: A much larger clonotype is one base distant, so this may be a read error. The chain couples TRBV29-1 to TRBJ2-7; D might be TRBD1 or TRBD2, each matching 6 bases. This CDR3 spans 14 amino acids. Germline assignment: CDR1 SQVTM and CDR2 ANQGSEA. Trimming took 1 base from V and 4 from J, leaving 14 bases between them. As DNA, the CDR3 is TGCAGCGTTGAAGGGGGGGCTAGCGCGTACGAGCAGTACTTC. It specifies CSVEGGASAYEQYF.

This clonotype was picked up many times. V is TRBV6-5 and J is TRBJ2-5; D uncertain. Germline V gene data show CDR1 as MNHEY and CDR2 as SVGAGI. This CDR3 spans 13 amino acids. V dropped 5 bases and J dropped 0 bases, with 7 bases sitting between them. The CDR3 is CASSGRYQETQYF. The CDR3 DNA follows: TGTGCCAGCAGTGGACGTTACCAAGAGACCCAGTACTTC.

This clonotype was detected only a few times. The chain combines TRBV2 with TRBJ1-2; tentative D call: TRBD1 (5 bases). V lost 7 bases and J lost 4, with 19 bases in between. The CDR3 totals 15 residues. Germline V lookup: CDR1 SNHLY, CDR2 FYNNEI. CDR3 sequence (DNA): TGTGCCAGCAACCAGTTCGGGACCGGCGGCTATGGCTACACCTTC. Translating gives CASNQFGTGGYGYTF.

The V gene is TRBV15, the J gene TRBJ2-7; tentatively, D is TRBD1 (6 bases). Per germline, CDR1 LNHNV and CDR2 YYDKDF (reference sequence). The ends were cut back, 0 bases at V and 1 base at J, with 10 bases in the middle. The CDR3 is made up of 15 amino acids. The CDR3 region is CATSREDRPSYEQYF. CDR3 sequence (DNA): TGTGCCACCAGCAGAGAGGACAGACCATCCTACGAGCAGTACTTC.

Comments on this clonotype: At one of its ends the junction is not consistent with the germline gene, which may arise from a read error. The V and J genes are TRBV7-3 and TRBJ2-7, with TRBD1 matching over 9 bases. The CDR3 has 15 residues. Looked up from germline, CDR1 is SGHTA and CDR2 is FQGTGA. CDR3 coding DNA: TGCGCCAGCAGCCAAAGCCGGGACAGGGACATCGAGCAGTACTTC. Its translation: CASSQSRDRDIEQYF.

Worth noting for this clonotype: This may stem from a read error, because a much larger clone lies one nucleotide away. V gene TRBV7-2 combines with J gene TRBJ2-7, with D perhaps assigned TRBD1 or TRBD2 (5 bases each). V was clipped by 2 bases and J by 9 bases, with 17 bases between them. Germline assignment: CDR1 SGHTA and CDR2 FQGNSA. CDR3 size: 14 residues. The CDR3 sequence: CASSLFQDGDVQYF. The DNA for the CDR3 is TGTGCCAGCAGCTTATTTCAGGACGGGGACGTGCAGTACTTC.

This sequence joins TRBV7-9 and TRBJ2-7; TRBD1 or TRBD2 may be the D gene (5 bases each). V shed 1 base and J shed 9 bases, with 19 bases lying between them. Germline CDR1 is SEHNR and CDR2 is FQNEAQ (reference sequence). The CDR3 has 15 residues. CDR3 nucleotides: TGTGCCAGCAGCTTAGGTCGGGGACCCTACGGAGGGCAGTACTTC. Protein product: CASSLGRGPYGGQYF. Variable domain in full (rest from reference TRBV7-9 and TRBJ2-7): DTGVSQNPRHKITKRGQNVTFRCDPISEHNRLYWYRQTLGQGPEFLTYFQNEAQLEKSRLLSDRFSAERPKGSFSTLEIQRTEQGDSAMYLCASSLGRGPYGGQYFGPGTRLTVT.

This clonotype was counted once. The chain employs TRBV7-1 and TRBJ1-4, with a weak D call TRBD1 (5 bases). TRBV7-1 is labeled an ORF, and its function is uncertain. This CDR3 has 13 amino acids. Trimming removed 5 bases from V and 10 bases from J, with 14 bases in between. CDR3 sequence reads: CASSPGTEGKLFF. The CDR3 DNA reads TGTGCCAGCAGCCCCGGGACGGAGGGAAAACTGTTTTTT.

The gene calls are TRBV9 and TRBJ2-7; D is unclear. The ends were cut back, 3 bases at V and 6 bases at J, with 19 bases in the middle. Germline V CDR1 and CDR2: SGDLS, YYNGEE. The CDR3 has 15 residues. The CDR3: CASSGAPVAASEQYF. CDR3 DNA: TGTGCCAGCAGCGGTGCCCCCGTGGCAGCTAGCGAGCAGTACTTC. Supplemented by reference TRBV9 and TRBJ2-7, the full variable domain reads DSGVTQTPKHLITATGQRVTLRCSPRSGDLSVYWYQQSLDQGLQFLIQYYNGEERAKGNILERFSAQQFPDLHSELNLSSLELGDSALYFCASSGAPVAASEQYFGPGTRLTVT.

There are a few counts of this clonotype. V and J are TRBV7-6 and TRBJ2-2; D may be TRBD2 (5 bases). CDR3 size: 16 residues. V lost 2 bases and J 1 base, leaving 11 bases between the germline ends. Germline V gene data show CDR1 as SGHVS and CDR2 as FNYEAQ. This chain's CDR3 is CASSLQDSLNTGELFF. The DNA for the CDR3 is TGTGCCAGCAGCTTACAGGACTCGTTGAACACCGGGGAGCTGTTTTTT.

Worth noting for this clonotype: A much larger clone differs by one base, so this may be a read error. The chain employs TRBV24-1 and TRBJ2-5; possibly TRBD1 for D (5 bases). The CDR3 length is 14 residues. Germline V gives CDR1 KGHDR, CDR2 SFDVKD. The CDR3 protein is CAISDLGQQETQYF. The DNA of the CDR3 is TGTGCCATCAGTGATTTGGGGCAGCAAGAGACCCAGTACTTC.

For this clonotype: The CDR3 ends on some other residue instead of the conserved phenylalanine or tryptophan, so this is likely a read error. The V call is TRBV24-1, the J call TRBJ1-1; no reliable D call. The germline V gene encodes CDR1 KGHDR and CDR2 SFDVKD. CDR3 length: 13 amino acids. The CDR3 DNA reads TGTGCCACCAGTGACCAGCTGAACAATGAAGCTTTCCTT. Amino acids: CATSDQLNNEAFL.

The chain recombines TRBV25-1 with TRBJ1-6; D is possibly TRBD1 (5 bases). Germline V gives CDR1 MGHDK, CDR2 SYGVNS. This CDR3 is 16 amino acids long. V was cut by 1 base and J by 5 bases, with 12 bases left in between. The chain's CDR3 is CASSESRTNNNSPLHF. The CDR3 bases are TGTGCCAGCAGTGAATCCAGGACAAATAATAATTCACCCCTCCACTTT.

The gene calls are TRBV7-9 and TRBJ2-5; 10 bases map to TRBD2. The CDR3 contains 17 residues. V lost 5 bases to trimming and J lost 6 bases; unmatched junction nucleotides: 15. Germline V CDR1 and CDR2: SEHNR, FQNEAQ (reference sequence). CDR3 coding DNA: TGTGCCAGCAGCGGCGGGACTAGCGACTCTATTGGGAAGACCCAGTACTTC. Protein: CASSGGTSDSIGKTQYF. Variable domain in full (rest from reference TRBV7-9 and TRBJ2-5): DTGVSQNPRHKITKRGQNVTFRCDPISEHNRLYWYRQTLGQGPEFLTYFQNEAQLEKSRLLSDRFSAERPKGSFSTLEIQRTEQGDSAMYLCASSGGTSDSIGKTQYFGPGTRLLVL.

The chain joins TRBV7-9 to TRBJ1-1, with D possibly being TRBD1 (5 bases). Trimming took off 5 bases at V and 5 bases at J, with 18 bases between the two ends. There are 15 residues in the CDR3. Germline V lookup: CDR1 SEHNR, CDR2 FQNEAQ (reference sequence). CDR3 in DNA: TGTGCCAGCAGCCCTAGCGGGGGGGGTTGGACTGAAGCTTTCTTT. Translating it yields CASSPSGGGWTEAFF.

This clonotype was seen repeatedly, ten times or more. This sequence joins TRBV10-3 and TRBJ1-1; 7 bases line up with TRBD1. Germline V gene lookup returns CDR1 ENHRY and CDR2 SYGVKD. Trimming cost V 2 bases and J 6 bases; bases outside gene matches: 9. There are 15 residues in the CDR3. The DNA for the CDR3 is TGTGCCATCAGTGAGGGTCTGACAGGGATTTCTGAAGCTTTCTTT. The encoded protein is CAISEGLTGISEAFF.

In the case of this clonotype: One end of the junction fails to match germline, which may point to a read error. This sequence joins TRBV6-5 and TRBJ1-3; D remains unclear. The CDR3 has 13 residues. CDR1 and CDR2 from the germline V gene are MNHEY and SVGAGI. The CDR3 here is CAISYSSGNTIYF. The CDR3 DNA sequence: TGTGCCATCAGTTACAGCTCTGGAAACACCATATATTTT.

The chain is built from TRBV20-1 and TRBJ2-5, with a tentative D call TRBD2 (6 bases). The CDR3 contains 16 residues. Germline V gene lookup returns CDR1 DFQATT and CDR2 SNEGSKA (reference sequence). V was clipped by 1 base and J by 7 bases, with 22 bases between them. CDR3 loop: CSARGLRDGGGWTQYF. CDR3 DNA sequence: TGCAGTGCTAGAGGACTTCGGGACGGGGGTGGGTGGACCCAGTACTTC.

This clonotype was observed once. A much more abundant neighbour one base away suggests this may be a read error. The rearrangement links TRBV15 to TRBJ2-7, with D unresolved. V was pared by 0 bases and J by 6 bases, with 15 bases between. CDR1 LNHNV and CDR2 YYDKDF come from the germline V gene (reference sequence). The CDR3 runs to 15 residues. CDR3 protein: CATSREGSGLLEQYF. CDR3 in DNA: TGTGCCACCAGCAGAGAAGGGTCGGGCCTCCTCGAGCAGTACTTC. The variable domain in full, completed from reference TRBV15 and TRBJ2-7, reads DAMVIQNPRYQVTQFGKPVTLSCSQTLNHNVMYWYQQKSSQAPKLLFHYYDKDFNNEADTPDNFQSRRPNTSFCFLDIRSPGLGDTAMYLCATSREGSGLLEQYFGPGTRLTVT.

This clonotype has a count of ten or more. This chain links TRBV29-1 with TRBJ1-2, with TRBD1 as a possible D gene (6 bases). The germline V gene has CDR1 SQVTM and CDR2 ANQGSEA. The V gene lost 6 bases and the J gene lost 2 bases, with 19 bases spanning the gap. The CDR3 covers 15 residues. The CDR3 nucleotides read TGCAGCGTCAGACAGGCCATAACTACCAACTATGGCTACACCTTC. It is translated as CSVRQAITTNYGYTF.

This clonotype was observed a few times. The junction departs from germline at one end; a sequencing error may be responsible. V usage is TRBV7-9 and J usage is TRBJ2-7, with TRBD2 as a possible D gene (6 bases). The length of the CDR3 is 14 residues. Germline values: CDR1 SEHNR, CDR2 FQNEAQ (reference sequence). CDR3 in DNA: TGCGCCAGCAGCAATAGCGGAAACTCCTACGAGCAGTACTTC. It encodes CASSNSGNSYEQYF.

This clonotype appeared a few times. The rearrangement links TRBV20-1 to TRBJ1-6, with D maybe TRBD1 (6 bases). The V end lost 7 bases, the J end lost 7 bases, and 17 bases lay between the germline ends. The CDR3 has 14 amino acids. Germline V gene sequence: CDR1 DFQATT, CDR2 SNEGSKA (reference sequence). CDR3 loop: CSVKQGSGNSPLHF. The CDR3 DNA follows: TGCAGTGTAAAACAGGGATCGGGGAATTCACCCCTCCACTTT.

This chain's CDR3 is CASSARGKVDYGYTF. The CDR3 coding sequence is TGTGCCAGCAGTGCTAGAGGAAAGGTGGACTATGGCTACACCTTC. The J gene is TRBJ1-2, the V gene TRBV6-4; the D is unclear. V gave up 4 bases and J gave up 3 bases, with 15 bases separating them. The CDR3 runs to 15 residues. The germline CDR1 and CDR2 sequences are MRHNA and SNTAGT.

This clonotype was seen many times. As DNA, the CDR3 is TGTGCCAGCAGGGGGGCGGTAGTCTATGGCTACACCTTC. The encoded protein is CASRGAVVYGYTF. The gene calls are TRBV2 and TRBJ1-2; tentative D call: TRBD1 (6 bases). Trimming removed 6 bases at V and 4 bases at J, with 12 bases between. Germline V gene lookup returns CDR1 SNHLY and CDR2 FYNNEI. CDR3 length: 13 residues.

This clonotype came up many times. The chain uses TRBV2 and TRBJ1-1; possibly TRBD1 for D (6 bases). This CDR3 contains 14 residues. Germline V gene sequence: CDR1 SNHLY, CDR2 FYNNEI. The V gene lost 4 bases and the J gene lost 2 bases, with 11 bases spanning the gap. The CDR3 DNA reads TGTGCCAGCAGTGCCGGGGGCCGAAACACTGAAGCTTTCTTT. Encoded protein: CASSAGGRNTEAFF.